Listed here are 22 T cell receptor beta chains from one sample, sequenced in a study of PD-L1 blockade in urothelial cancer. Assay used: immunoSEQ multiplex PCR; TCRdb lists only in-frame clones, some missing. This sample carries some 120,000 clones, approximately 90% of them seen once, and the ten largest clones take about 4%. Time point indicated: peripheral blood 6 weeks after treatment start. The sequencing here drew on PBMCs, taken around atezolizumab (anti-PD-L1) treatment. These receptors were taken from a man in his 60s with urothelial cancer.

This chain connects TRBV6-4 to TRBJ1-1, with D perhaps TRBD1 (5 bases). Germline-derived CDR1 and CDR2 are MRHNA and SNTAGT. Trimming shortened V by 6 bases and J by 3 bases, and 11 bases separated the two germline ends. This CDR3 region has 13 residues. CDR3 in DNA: TGTGCCAGCAGCGAGACAGAATACACTGAAGCTTTCTTT. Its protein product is CASSETEYTEAFF.

CDR3 in DNA: TGTGCCAGCACGACGGGTTTTAGCGGAGCCAATGAGCAGTTCTTC. It translates to CASTTGFSGANEQFF. J is TRBJ2-1 and V is TRBV9; tentative D call: TRBD2 (6 bases). CDR1 is SGDLS and CDR2 is YYNGEE in the germline V gene. The length of the CDR3 is 15 residues. V was pared by 6 bases and J by 6 bases, with 19 bases between.

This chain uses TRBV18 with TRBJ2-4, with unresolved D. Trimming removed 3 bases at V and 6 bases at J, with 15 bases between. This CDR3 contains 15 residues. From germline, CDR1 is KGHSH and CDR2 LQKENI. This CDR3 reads CASSPVHSSGNIQYF. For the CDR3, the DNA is TGTGCCAGCTCACCGGTACACTCCTCGGGAAACATTCAGTACTTC. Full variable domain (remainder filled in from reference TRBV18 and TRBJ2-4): NAGVMQNPRHLVRRRGQEARLRCSPMKGHSHVYWYRQLPEEGLKFMVYLQKENIIDESGMPKERFSAEFPKEGPSILRIQQVVRGDSAAYFCASSPVHSSGNIQYFGAGTRLSVL.

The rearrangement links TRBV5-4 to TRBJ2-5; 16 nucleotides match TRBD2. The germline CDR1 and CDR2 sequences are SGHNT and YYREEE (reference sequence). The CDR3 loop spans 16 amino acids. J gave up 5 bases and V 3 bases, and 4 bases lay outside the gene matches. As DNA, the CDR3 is TGTGCCAGCAGCTCTGGGACTAGCGGGGGGGCGGAGACCCAGTACTTC. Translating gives CASSSGTSGGAETQYF.

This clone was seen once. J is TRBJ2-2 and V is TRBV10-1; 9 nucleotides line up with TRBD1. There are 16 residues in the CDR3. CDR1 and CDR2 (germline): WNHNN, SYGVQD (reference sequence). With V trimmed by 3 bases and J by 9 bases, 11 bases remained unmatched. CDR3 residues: CASSDPRDRVNRELFF. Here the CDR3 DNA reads TGCGCCAGCAGTGACCCCCGGGACAGGGTAAACAGGGAGCTGTTTTTT.

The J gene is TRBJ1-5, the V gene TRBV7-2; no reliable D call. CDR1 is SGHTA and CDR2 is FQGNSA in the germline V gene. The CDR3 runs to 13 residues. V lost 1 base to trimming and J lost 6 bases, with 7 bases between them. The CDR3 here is CASSLVPSQPQHF. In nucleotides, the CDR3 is TGTGCCAGCAGCTTAGTCCCGTCTCAGCCCCAGCATTTT.

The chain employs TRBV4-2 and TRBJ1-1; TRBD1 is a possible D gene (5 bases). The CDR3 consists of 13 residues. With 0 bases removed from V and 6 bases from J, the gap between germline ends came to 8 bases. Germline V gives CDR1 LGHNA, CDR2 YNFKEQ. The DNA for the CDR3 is TGTGCCAGCAGCCAAGATAGGGGCTCTGAAGCTTTCTTT. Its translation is CASSQDRGSEAFF.

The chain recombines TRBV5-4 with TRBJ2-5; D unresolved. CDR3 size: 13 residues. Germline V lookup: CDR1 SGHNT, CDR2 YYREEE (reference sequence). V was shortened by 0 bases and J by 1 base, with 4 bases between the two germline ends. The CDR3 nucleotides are TGTGCCAGCAGCTTGGACAGCCAAGAGACCCAGTACTTC. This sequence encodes CASSLDSQETQYF.

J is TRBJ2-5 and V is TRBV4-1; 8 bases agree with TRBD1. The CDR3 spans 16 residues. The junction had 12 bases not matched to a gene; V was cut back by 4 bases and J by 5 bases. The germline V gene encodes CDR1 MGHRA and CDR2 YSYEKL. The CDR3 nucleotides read TGCGCCAGCAGCCCAAGGCTTCAGGGGGCCCGGGAGACCCAGTACTTC. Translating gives CASSPRLQGARETQYF.

The CDR3 DNA sequence: TGTGCCAGCACTAATACCGATGAAAAACTGTTTTTT. Protein product: CASTNTDEKLFF. The gene calls are TRBV2 and TRBJ1-4; D remains unclear. Germline V gene data show CDR1 as SNHLY and CDR2 as FYNNEI. The CDR3 sequence is 12 residues long. Trimming stripped 7 bases from V and 6 bases from J, with 9 bases between.

This chain's CDR3 is CASSLQAALSYEQYF. The CDR3 nucleotides are TGTGCCAGCAGCTTACAGGCAGCCCTCTCCTACGAGCAGTACTTC. The V call is TRBV7-2, the J call TRBJ2-7; D gene unclear. The CDR3 totals 15 residues. Germline-derived CDR1 and CDR2 are SGHTA and FQGNSA. Trimming took 2 bases from V and 0 from J, leaving 11 bases between them. The whole variable domain, remainder taken from reference TRBV7-2 and TRBJ2-7, is GAGVSQSPSNKVTEKGKDVELRCDPISGHTALYWYRQSLGQGLEFLIYFQGNSAPDKSGLPSDRFSAERTGGSVSTLTIQRTQQEDSAVYLCASSLQAALSYEQYFGPGTRLTVT.

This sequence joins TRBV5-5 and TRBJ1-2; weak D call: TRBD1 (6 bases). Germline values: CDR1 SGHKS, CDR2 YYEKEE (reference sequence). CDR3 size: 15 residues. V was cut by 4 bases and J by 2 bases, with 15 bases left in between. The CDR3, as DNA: TGTGCCAGCAGCCTTGGACAGACTGTAAACTATGGCTACACCTTC. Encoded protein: CASSLGQTVNYGYTF.

This chain's CDR3 is CARTLGQQGVYNEQFF. The DNA of the CDR3 is TGTGCAAGAACGCTTGGGCAACAGGGGGTCTACAATGAGCAGTTCTTC. The chain recombines TRBV12-2 with TRBJ2-1; no DNA check was done on the table's D call, TRBD1. TRBV12-2 is flagged as a pseudogene. The CDR3 is 16 residues long.

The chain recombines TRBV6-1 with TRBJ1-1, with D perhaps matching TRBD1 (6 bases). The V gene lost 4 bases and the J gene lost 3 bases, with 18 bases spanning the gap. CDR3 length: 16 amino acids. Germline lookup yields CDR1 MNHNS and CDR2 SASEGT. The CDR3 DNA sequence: TGTGCCAGCAGTGGGGGTTTCTGGGGGCGAGACACTGAAGCTTTCTTT. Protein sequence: CASSGGFWGRDTEAFF.

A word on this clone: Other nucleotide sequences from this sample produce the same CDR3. CDR3 loop: CASSVSSQETQYF. CDR3 coding DNA: TGTGCCAGCAGCGTTTCGTCCCAAGAGACCCAGTACTTC. The V and J genes are TRBV9 and TRBJ2-5; D is unresolved. This CDR3 region has 13 residues. CDR1 SGDLS and CDR2 YYNGEE come from the germline V gene. Trimming took off 2 bases at V and 1 base at J, with 6 bases between the two ends.

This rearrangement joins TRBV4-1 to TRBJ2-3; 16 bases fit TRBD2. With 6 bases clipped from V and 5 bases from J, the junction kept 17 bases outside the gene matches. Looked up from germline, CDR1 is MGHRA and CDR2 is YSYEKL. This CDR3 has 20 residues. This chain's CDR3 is CASSRREGLAGGDRGDTQYF. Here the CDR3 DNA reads TGCGCCAGCAGTCGCCGAGAGGGACTAGCGGGAGGGGACCGAGGAGATACGCAGTATTTT.

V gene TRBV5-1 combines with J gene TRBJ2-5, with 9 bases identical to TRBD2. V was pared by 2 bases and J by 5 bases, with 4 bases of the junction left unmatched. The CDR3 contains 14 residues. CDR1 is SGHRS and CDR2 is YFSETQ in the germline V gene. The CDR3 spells CASSLAGGRETQYF. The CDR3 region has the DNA TGCGCCAGCAGCTTAGCGGGGGGTCGGGAGACCCAGTACTTC.

As DNA, the CDR3 is TGTGCCAGCAAGAAGACAGGACTTAATGAAAAACTGTTTTTT. This codes for CASKKTGLNEKLFF. This rearrangement joins TRBV6-1 to TRBJ1-4; tentative D call: TRBD1 (6 bases). CDR1 and CDR2 (germline): MNHNS, SASEGT. The CDR3 runs 14 residues. V was cut by 7 bases and J by 4 bases, with 13 bases left in between.

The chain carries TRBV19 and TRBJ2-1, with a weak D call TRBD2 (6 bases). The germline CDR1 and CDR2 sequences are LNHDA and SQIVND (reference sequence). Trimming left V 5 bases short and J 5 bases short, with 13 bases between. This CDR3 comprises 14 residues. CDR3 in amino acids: CASSLGGADNEQFF. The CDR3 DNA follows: TGTGCCAGTAGTCTCGGCGGGGCAGACAATGAGCAGTTCTTC. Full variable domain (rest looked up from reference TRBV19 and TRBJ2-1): DGGITQSPKYLFRKEGQNVTLSCEQNLNHDAMYWYRQDPGQGLRLIYYSQIVNDFQKGDIAEGYSVSREKKESFPLTVTSAQKNPTAFYLCASSLGGADNEQFFGPGTRLTVL.

The CDR3 loop reads CARSRSALNTGELFF. In nucleotides, the CDR3 is TGTGCCAGAAGCCGTAGCGCCCTGAACACCGGGGAGCTGTTTTTT. The chain couples TRBV5-3 to TRBJ2-2; perhaps TRBD2 as D (5 bases). TRBV5-3 is noted as an ORF with a role that remains uncertain. Between the trimmed V and J ends, which lost 4 bases and 1 base, there was a span of 11 bases. This CDR3 spans 15 amino acids.

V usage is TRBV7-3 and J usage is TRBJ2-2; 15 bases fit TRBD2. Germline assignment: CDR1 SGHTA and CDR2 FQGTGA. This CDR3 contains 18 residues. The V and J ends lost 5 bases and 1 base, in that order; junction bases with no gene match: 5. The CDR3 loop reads CASSRGTSGGLNTGELFF. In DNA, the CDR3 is TGTGCCAGCAGCCGGGGGACTAGCGGGGGGTTGAACACCGGGGAGCTGTTTTTT.

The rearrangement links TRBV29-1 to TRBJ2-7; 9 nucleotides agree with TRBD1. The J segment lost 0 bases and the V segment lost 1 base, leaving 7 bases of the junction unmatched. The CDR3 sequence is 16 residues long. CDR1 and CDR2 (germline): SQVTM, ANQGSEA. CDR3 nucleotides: TGCAGCGTTGAAGGGGGACAGGGAAAATCCTCCTACGAGCAGTACTTC. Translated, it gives CSVEGGQGKSSYEQYF.